This TCR beta chain came from a study of PD-1 blockade in classical Hodgkin lymphoma. A note on this clone: Antigen unknown.

Every patient was affected by relapse after autologous stem cell transplantation, while exposure to brentuximab vedotin was not uniform. Thawed PBMCs yielded CD4+ T cells through magnetic negative selection. Study-level points and caveats: Compared with baseline, CD4+ but not CD8+ TCR diversity had risen significantly by C4D1. Repertoire differences have undefined causes, possibly disease activity or prior therapy. Reports indicated that newly diagnosed patients had lower baseline TCR diversity than healthy donors did.

TCRdb's table, derived via immunoSEQ multiplex PCR, lists solely in-frame clones and lacks some. The sample holds about 7,000 clones, around four fifths seen once. The clonotype was recovered from a human donor with classical Hodgkin lymphoma. Sequences were derived from CD4+ T cells from blood, sampled at baseline.

The chain's CDR3 is CAISEGLAGGPYNEQFF. The CDR3 region has the DNA TGTGCCATCAGTGAGGGTCTAGCGGGAGGGCCCTACAATGAGCAGTTCTTC. The chain combines TRBV10-3 with TRBJ2-1; 12 bases agree with TRBD2. Germline loops: CDR1 ENHRY, CDR2 SYGVKD. There are 17 residues in the CDR3. The V segment lost 2 bases and the J segment 2 bases; nucleotides outside the gene matches: 4.